This entry lists 28 T cell receptor beta chains sequenced from one sample in a study of OX40 agonist ivuxolimab in advanced cancers. Repertoires were generated with immunoSEQ multiplex PCR, while TCRdb's copy carries only in-frame clones and drops some. The sample shows 70,000 to 85,000 clones, approximately 93% of them seen only once. The sample was CD4+ or CD8+ T cells sorted from blood, taken in a trial of the OX40 agonist ivuxolimab. These receptors came from an adult with an advanced solid tumor such as melanoma, head and neck, liver or kidney cancer.

V and J are TRBV11-3 and TRBJ1-2; D is undetermined. In germline, CDR1 is SGHNT, CDR2 YENEEA. The CDR3 covers 13 residues. V lost 3 bases to trimming and J lost 0 bases, with 5 bases between them. The CDR3 DNA reads as TGTGCCAGCAGCTTCGCAGCTAACTATGGCTACACCTTC. Its translation is CASSFAANYGYTF.

The chain carries TRBV28 and TRBJ1-2; unclear D gene. V shed 4 bases and J shed 3 bases, with 15 bases lying between them. This CDR3 has 15 residues. CDR1 MDHEN and CDR2 SYDVKM come from the germline V gene. This CDR3 reads CASSSAGREDYGYTF. Written as DNA, the CDR3 is TGTGCCAGCAGTTCCGCGGGTAGGGAGGACTATGGCTACACCTTC.

The chain uses TRBV20-1 and TRBJ2-7; 7 nucleotides match TRBD2. Trimming took 4 bases from V and 6 from J; bases not matched to a gene: 3. In germline, CDR1 is DFQATT, CDR2 SNEGSKA (reference sequence). The CDR3 runs 11 residues. The CDR3 sequence is CSAKGGSEQYF. The CDR3, as DNA: TGCAGTGCTAAGGGCGGGAGCGAGCAGTACTTC.

The rearrangement uses TRBV11-2 and TRBJ2-7; unclear D gene. This CDR3 region has 13 residues. V gave up 1 base and J gave up 1 base, with 5 bases separating them. Germline values: CDR1 SGHAT, CDR2 FQNNGV. The CDR3: CASSLGGSYEQYF. The CDR3 DNA sequence: TGTGCCAGCAGCTTAGGGGGTTCCTACGAGCAGTACTTC.

The chain employs TRBV4-2 and TRBJ2-1, with a possible D match to TRBD1 (5 bases). The CDR3 runs 13 residues. Trimming took 4 bases from V and 7 from J, leaving 11 bases between them. Germline CDR1 reads LGHNA; CDR2 reads YNFKEQ. The CDR3 DNA reads as TGTGCCAGCAGCCTAAGGGGCCGGAATGAGCAGTTCTTC. The encoded protein is CASSLRGRNEQFF.

The rearrangement joins TRBV28 to TRBJ1-5; D remains unclear. The V and J ends lost 3 bases and 4 bases respectively, with 10 bases between them. Germline loops: CDR1 MDHEN, CDR2 SYDVKM. This CDR3 contains 14 residues. The DNA of the CDR3 is TGTGCCAGCAGTTTGGATTTTTCAAATCAGCCCCAGCATTTT. This gives the protein CASSLDFSNQPQHF.

The chain links TRBV5-4 to TRBJ1-5, with D possibly being TRBD1 (5 bases). V lost 0 bases to trimming and J lost 0 bases, with 10 bases between them. Germline V gene sequence: CDR1 SGHNT, CDR2 YYREEE (reference sequence). CDR3 size: 16 residues. CDR3 sequence reads: CASSLGTSYSNQPQHF. The CDR3 DNA reads as TGTGCCAGCAGCTTGGGGACATCCTATAGCAATCAGCCCCAGCATTTT.

The chain is built from TRBV5-8 and TRBJ2-1, with TRBD2 matching 7 bases. Germline V gene data show CDR1 as SGHTS and CDR2 as YDEGEE. Unmatched junction bases numbered 7, after V lost 4 bases and J lost 0 bases. CDR3 length equals 16 residues. The CDR3 region is CASSHLADYSYNEQFF. CDR3 nucleotide sequence: TGTGCCAGCAGCCACCTAGCGGACTACTCCTACAATGAGCAGTTCTTC. Based on the CDR3 plus reference TRBV5-8 and TRBJ2-1, the full variable domain is EAGVTQSPTHLIKTRGQQATLRCSPISGHTSVYWYQQALGLGLQFLLWYDEGEERNRGNFPPRFSGRQFPNYSSELNVNALELEDSALYLCASSHLADYSYNEQFFGPGTRLTVL.

The chain combines TRBV28 with TRBJ2-4; D remains unclear. Germline V gene data show CDR1 as MDHEN and CDR2 as SYDVKM. This CDR3 spans 15 amino acids. V shed 5 bases and J shed 2 bases, with 13 bases lying between them. The CDR3 loop reads CASSGRMETKNIQYF. CDR3 sequence (DNA): TGTGCCAGCAGTGGACGAATGGAAACCAAAAACATTCAGTACTTC.

V gene TRBV13 combines with J gene TRBJ1-1; D ambiguous. This CDR3 is 14 amino acids long. Germline CDR1 and CDR2: PRHDT and FYEKMQ (reference sequence). The V and J ends lost 0 bases and 3 bases respectively, with 8 bases between them. CDR3 loop: CASSLGGVDTEAFF. CDR3 nucleotides: TGTGCCAGCAGCTTAGGGGGAGTGGACACTGAAGCTTTCTTT.

The rearrangement links TRBV11-2 to TRBJ1-2, with 8 bases fitting TRBD1. Losses at the gene ends were 1 base for V and 4 bases for J; bases not matched to a gene: 8. The CDR3 consists of 16 residues. The germline V gene encodes CDR1 SGHAT and CDR2 FQNNGV. The CDR3 is CASSLAGTGIRYGYTF. The CDR3 DNA reads as TGTGCCAGCAGCTTAGCTGGGACAGGCATCCGCTATGGCTACACCTTC.

The chain employs TRBV11-2 and TRBJ2-1; 7 bases map to TRBD2. There are 15 residues in the CDR3. After removal of 1 base from V and 5 bases from J, the junction contained 5 bases not matched to a gene. Germline V gene data show CDR1 as SGHAT and CDR2 as FQNNGV. The CDR3 reads CASSLAGGSNNEQFF. CDR3 DNA sequence: TGTGCCAGCAGCTTAGCGGGAGGATCGAACAATGAGCAGTTCTTC.

V usage is TRBV9 and J usage is TRBJ2-7; D may be TRBD1 or TRBD2 (5 bases each). Per germline, CDR1 SGDLS and CDR2 YYNGEE. The CDR3 runs to 11 residues. Trimming shortened V by 8 bases and J by 6 bases, and 12 bases separated the two germline ends. The CDR3 reads CASGTSREQYF. CDR3 in DNA: TGTGCCAGTGGGACCTCTCGCGAGCAGTACTTC.

The CDR3 loop is CASSLVQTYEQYF. The CDR3 coding sequence is TGTGCCAGCAGCTTGGTACAGACCTACGAGCAGTACTTC. The chain uses TRBV7-9 and TRBJ2-7; D is uncertain. CDR1 is SEHNR, CDR2 FQNEAQ, per germline (reference sequence). V was clipped by 3 bases and J by 2 bases, with 8 bases between them. The CDR3 length is 13 residues. Full variable domain (outside the CDR3, taken from reference TRBV7-9 and TRBJ2-7): DTGVSQNPRHKITKRGQNVTFRCDPISEHNRLYWYRQTLGQGPEFLTYFQNEAQLEKSRLLSDRFSAERPKGSFSTLEIQRTEQGDSAMYLCASSLVQTYEQYFGPGTRLTVT.

To note about this clone: Sequence at one end of the junction differs from germline and may be a read error. The CDR3 is CASSQRQTGTQGTQYF. The CDR3 region has the DNA TGTGCCAGCAGTCAACGCCAGACAGGAACCCAAGGGACCCAGTACTTC. The chain has TRBV4-2 and TRBJ2-5; TRBD1 might be the D (6 bases). The length of the CDR3 is 16 residues. Germline V gene data show CDR1 as LGHNA and CDR2 as YNFKEQ.

The chain recombines TRBV10-3 with TRBJ2-3; 10 bases fit TRBD2. J lost 1 base, V lost 10 bases, and 11 bases had no gene match. Germline CDR1 and CDR2: ENHRY and SYGVKD. CDR3 length: 16 amino acids. CDR3 loop: CANKREGTSGTDTQYF. In DNA, the CDR3 is TGTGCCAACAAGCGGGAGGGAACTTCGGGCACAGATACGCAGTATTTT.

The chain combines TRBV28 with TRBJ1-5; 7 positions agree with TRBD1. Germline V lookup: CDR1 MDHEN, CDR2 SYDVKM. The CDR3 is made up of 17 amino acids. V was pared by 4 bases and J by 5 bases, with 14 bases of the junction left unmatched. CDR3 amino acids: CASSSHTGALRDQPQHF. CDR3 in DNA: TGTGCCAGCAGTTCCCACACAGGGGCTTTACGGGATCAGCCCCAGCATTTT.

This chain joins TRBV5-4 and TRBJ1-2, with D perhaps TRBD1 (5 bases). This CDR3 is 14 amino acids long. Germline V gene lookup returns CDR1 SGHNT and CDR2 YYREEE (reference sequence). V lost 2 bases to trimming and J lost 0 bases, with 8 bases between them. CDR3 DNA: TGTGCCAGCAGCTTAAGGGGATCTAACTATGGCTACACCTTC. Translated, it gives CASSLRGSNYGYTF.

V usage is TRBV7-6 and J usage is TRBJ2-7, with 8 bases matching TRBD2. Trimming at V came to 8 bases and at J to 2 bases, leaving 8 bases not matched to a gene. CDR1 and CDR2 from the germline V gene are SGHVS and FNYEAQ. The CDR3 has 14 amino acids. The CDR3 region is CASAGSGRTYEQYF. The CDR3, as DNA: TGTGCCAGCGCGGGGAGCGGGAGAACCTACGAGCAGTACTTC.

The V call is TRBV6-6, the J call TRBJ2-2; 9 bases line up with TRBD1. After removal of 7 bases from V and 7 bases from J, the junction contained 10 bases not matched to a gene. Germline CDR1 and CDR2: MNHNY and SVGAGI (reference sequence). The CDR3 runs to 15 residues. The DNA of the CDR3 is TGTGCCAGCACAAGGACAGGGGTACATATCGGGGAGCTGTTTTTT. Protein product: CASTRTGVHIGELFF.

This chain links TRBV25-1 with TRBJ2-1; D is undetermined. With 4 bases removed from V and 10 bases from J, the gap between germline ends came to 11 bases. The CDR3 loop spans 12 amino acids. The V gene's germline CDR1 is MGHDK and CDR2 SYGVNS. The CDR3 nucleotides are TGTGCCAGCAGTGTAGCAGTGGAAGAGCAGTTCTTC. It encodes CASSVAVEEQFF.

This rearrangement joins TRBV30 to TRBJ1-4, with D hard to call. The V and J ends lost 0 bases and 0 bases respectively, with 8 bases between them. The CDR3 length is 15 residues. CDR1 is GTSNPN, CDR2 SVGIG, per germline (reference sequence). DNA for the CDR3: TGTGCCTGGAGTGTATTAGACGCAACTAATGAAAAACTGTTTTTT. This codes for CAWSVLDATNEKLFF.

As concerns this clone: Different DNA sequences within this sample yield the same CDR3. This rearrangement joins TRBV7-9 to TRBJ2-7; the D is unclear. CDR3 size: 12 residues. V lost 1 base and J 2 bases, leaving 3 bases between the germline ends. Germline CDR1 reads SEHNR; CDR2 reads FQNEAQ (reference sequence). The CDR3 sequence is CASSLGAYEQYF. In DNA, the CDR3 is TGTGCCAGCAGCTTAGGCGCCTACGAGCAGTACTTC.

This clone was seen a single time. V usage is TRBV10-1 and J usage is TRBJ1-2, with 7 bases identical to TRBD1. The CDR3 has 16 residues. In germline, CDR1 is WNHNN, CDR2 SYGVQD (reference sequence). V gave up 6 bases and J gave up 5 bases; unmatched junction bases: 15. The CDR3: CASRGRTGREIYGYTF. CDR3 nucleotides: TGCGCCAGCAGGGGAAGGACAGGCCGCGAGATTTATGGCTACACCTTC.

This clone was observed a single time. The chain has TRBV9 and TRBJ2-5; D not certain. The V end lost 4 bases, the J end lost 7 bases, and 11 bases lay between the germline ends. From germline, CDR1 is SGDLS and CDR2 YYNGEE. The CDR3 spans 12 residues. The CDR3 DNA reads TGTGCCAGCAGCCCCCCGGGTTTGACCCAGTACTTC. This sequence encodes CASSPPGLTQYF.

The chain links TRBV9 to TRBJ2-1; 7 nucleotides agree with TRBD2. Germline V gene lookup returns CDR1 SGDLS and CDR2 YYNGEE. The CDR3 has 15 residues. Trimming cost V 4 bases and J 1 base; bases outside gene matches: 5. CDR3 region: CASSIRAGSYNEQFF. In DNA, the CDR3 is TGTGCCAGCAGCATTCGAGCGGGGTCCTACAATGAGCAGTTCTTC.

The V and J genes are TRBV7-2 and TRBJ2-5; D unclear. The V end lost 0 bases, the J end lost 5 bases, and 13 bases lay between the germline ends. Per the germline V gene, CDR1 is SGHTA and CDR2 is FQGNSA. CDR3 length: 15 residues. CDR3 sequence (DNA): TGTGCCAGCAGCTTAGCGCTAGGGTTGGGGGAGACCCAGTACTTC. This translates into CASSLALGLGETQYF.

This clone occurred a few times. Written as DNA, the CDR3 is TGTGCCAGCAGCGCAAATCAGGGCAATCAGCCCCAGCATTTT. Encoded protein: CASSANQGNQPQHF. The genes are TRBV9 and TRBJ1-5; D is uncertain. V was cut by 3 bases and J by 2 bases, with 9 bases left in between. Germline V gene data show CDR1 as SGDLS and CDR2 as YYNGEE. The CDR3 runs to 14 residues.